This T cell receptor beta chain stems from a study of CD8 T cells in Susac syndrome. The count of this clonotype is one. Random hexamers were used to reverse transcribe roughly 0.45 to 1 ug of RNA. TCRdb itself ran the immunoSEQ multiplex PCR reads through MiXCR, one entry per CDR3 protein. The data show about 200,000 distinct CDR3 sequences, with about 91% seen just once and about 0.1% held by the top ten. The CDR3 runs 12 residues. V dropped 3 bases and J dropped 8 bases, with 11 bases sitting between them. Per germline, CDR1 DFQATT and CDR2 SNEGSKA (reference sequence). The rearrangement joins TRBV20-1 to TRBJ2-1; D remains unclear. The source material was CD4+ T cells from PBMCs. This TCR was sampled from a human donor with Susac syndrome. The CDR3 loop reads CSASPSAYEQFF. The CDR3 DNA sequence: TGCAGTGCTAGTCCCTCGGCTTATGAGCAGTTCTTC.